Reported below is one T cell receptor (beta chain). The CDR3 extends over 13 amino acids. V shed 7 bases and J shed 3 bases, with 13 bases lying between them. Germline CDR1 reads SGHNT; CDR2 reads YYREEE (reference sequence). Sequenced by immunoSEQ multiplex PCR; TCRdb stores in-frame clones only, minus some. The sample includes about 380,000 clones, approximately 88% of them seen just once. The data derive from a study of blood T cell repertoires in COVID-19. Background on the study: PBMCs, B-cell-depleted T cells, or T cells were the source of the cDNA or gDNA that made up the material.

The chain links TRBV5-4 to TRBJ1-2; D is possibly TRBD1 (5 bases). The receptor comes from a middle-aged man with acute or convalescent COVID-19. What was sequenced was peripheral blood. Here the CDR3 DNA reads TGTGCCAGCCGACCAGGGAGGGACTATGGCTACACCTTC. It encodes CASRPGRDYGYTF.